This T cell receptor beta chain was identified during a study of blood T cell repertoires in COVID-19. Study-wide background: Collection of acute and convalescent COVID-19 samples took place in the United States, Italy and Spain. T cells, B-cell-depleted T cells, or PBMCs supplied cDNA or gDNA.

Authors' processing steps: Amplification from reference gene primers served as the basis for estimated nucleated cell counts. The repertoire was sequenced with immunoSEQ multiplex PCR; TCRdb's copy has only in-frame clones and lacks some. V and J calls and clone size come straight from that table; D and trimming were deduced from the DNA. The sample records approximately 120,000 clones, over 65% being singletons. The CDR3 has 13 amino acids. The V gene's germline CDR1 is LGHDT and CDR2 YNNKEL (reference sequence). Between the trimmed V and J ends, which lost 1 base and 9 bases, there was a span of 12 bases.

The clonotype was recovered from a woman aged 60-70 years with acute or convalescent COVID-19. The sample was peripheral blood. The rearrangement links TRBV3-1 (or the pseudogene TRBV3-2) to TRBJ1-1; the D is unclear. DNA of the CDR3: TGTGCCAGCAGCCAAGCCCCCGCGGGTCAAGCTTTCTTT. The encoded protein is CASSQAPAGQAFF.